This T cell receptor beta chain was identified during a study of tumor-infiltrating lymphocytes in localized non-small cell lung cancer. Overall study context: Several tumor histologies, both smoking statuses, and some post-neoadjuvant chemotherapy samples were included.

In regard to this clone: No DNA is shown, since the ends of the CDR3 on it are uncertain; the CDR3 is the one TCRdb lists.

A total of 16 residues make up the CDR3, ends included. TCRdb keeps only in-frame clones here, not all; method: immunoSEQ multiplex PCR. The repertoire holds about 12,000 clones, with 85% to 90% as singletons. This receptor was identified in a human donor with non-small cell lung cancer. The sample taken for sequencing was lung tumor tissue. The chain has TRBV21-1 and TRBJ2-7; the table names TRBD1, a call not compared with the DNA. TRBV21-1 represents a pseudogene. The chain's CDR3 is CASSKVGTGSPYEQYF.